The T cell receptor beta chain under discussion was sequenced for a study of cytomegalovirus exposure and HLA in healthy donors. The PCR contained 60 Vbeta and 13 Jbeta primers. The method was immunoSEQ multiplex PCR; TCRdb's version includes in-frame clones alone and lacks a portion of them. This table holds more than 150,000 clones, about 81% found once. Germline V gene lookup returns CDR1 SGHRS and CDR2 YFSETQ. V was cut by 4 bases and J by 0 bases, with 8 bases left in between. CDR3 size: 15 residues. The TCR originated in a woman between 18 and 30 years old in good health and CMV-seronegative. Specimen: PBMCs. V gene TRBV5-1 combines with J gene TRBJ2-6, with a weak D call TRBD1 (5 bases). The CDR3 is CASSVDSSGANVLTF. CDR3 sequence (DNA): TGCGCCAGCAGCGTTGACAGCTCTGGGGCCAACGTCCTGACTTTC.